These T cell receptor beta chains were read from a single sample in a study of blood T cell repertoires in COVID-19. Profiling relied on immunoSEQ multiplex PCR, and the TCRdb table lists in-frame clones only, not all of them. The sample has 150,000 to 200,000 clones, around 80% seen once; the top ten hold roughly 19%. Sequenced material: peripheral blood. Every receptor here comes from a woman of 80 years or more with acute or convalescent COVID-19. CDR3s include the opening cysteine and the closing phenylalanine or tryptophan.

V	J	CDR3
TRBV30	TRBJ1-5	CAWSGGGSNQPQHF
TRBV7-7	TRBJ2-2	CASSLGRLVNTGELFF
TRBV5-4	TRBJ2-3	CASSSPSGVGDTQYF
TRBV28	TRBJ1-3	CASRVPASGVDGNTIYF
TRBV2	TRBJ2-3	CASSEGTSTDTQYF
TRBV9	TRBJ2-3	CASSPGTVSDTQYF
TRBV7-2	TRBJ2-1	CASLAGWSYNEQFF
TRBV28	TRBJ1-4	CASGDRNEKLFF
TRBV11-2	TRBJ1-6	CASSLLTRYNSPLHF
TRBV5-1	TRBJ2-3	CASRLDRGSDTQYF
TRBV18	TRBJ2-7	CASSPTQGFEQYF
TRBV9	TRBJ1-5	CASSVGGFGNQPQHF
TRBV7-2	TRBJ1-2	CASSSLGGVGTNGYTF
TRBV5-4	TRBJ2-1	CASSSTSGGYNEQFF
TRBV7-3	TRBJ2-3	CASSRIAPQGSTDTQYF
TRBV5-4	TRBJ1-1	CASSLQGVNTEAFF
TRBV4-3	TRBJ1-4	CASSQETIQGAVNEKLFF
TRBV5-6	TRBJ1-2	CASSSLRAVYGYTF
TRBV5-1	TRBJ1-1	CASSSPDRGRSEAFF
TRBV25-1	TRBJ2-2	CASGRDSYTGELFF
TRBV4-1	TRBJ2-7	CASSQPGQARYYEQYF
TRBV19	TRBJ2-2	CASSPGSTGELFF
TRBV29-1	TRBJ1-5	CSVVTGGSQPQHF
TRBV30	TRBJ1-2	CANGQAFNYGYTF
TRBV9	TRBJ2-1	CASSVVGLAGAEQFF
TRBV6-2/TRBV6-3	TRBJ1-2	CASSYIRGPNYGYTF
TRBV29-1	TRBJ2-1	CSVPGTSGLSSYNEQFF
TRBV7-2	TRBJ1-1	CATYPTEMNTEAFF
TRBV5-4	TRBJ2-2	CASSLVAGGELFF
TRBV11-2	TRBJ2-7	CASSLGRGGSYEQYF
TRBV7-2	TRBJ2-2	CATKDGQITGELFF
TRBV3-1/TRBV3-2	TRBJ1-1	CASSSGQPNTEAFF
TRBV7-9	TRBJ1-1	CASEGSANTEAFF
TRBV7-2	TRBJ2-1	CASSSTRQGAVEQFF
TRBV7-9	TRBJ2-2	CASSSDRNENTGELFF
TRBV6-5	TRBJ1-1	CASSHWDNEAFF
TRBV28	TRBJ2-3	CASSPRFYTDTQYF
TRBV5-4	TRBJ1-1	CASSRQGATEAFF
TRBV11-2	TRBJ1-2	CASSLVGGYGYTF
TRBV7-9	TRBJ2-7	CASSLFLGTEVLYEQYF
TRBV7-2	TRBJ2-7	CASSLPTGIAPTYEQYF
TRBV7-2	TRBJ1-3	CASSADGFSGNTIYF
TRBV9	TRBJ2-2	CASSVSLRPGELFF
TRBV7-2	TRBJ1-5	CASSPGTGANQPQHF
TRBV7-2	TRBJ2-3	CASSFRGGPSDTQYF
TRBV5-5	TRBJ2-7	CASSLAGAAYEQYF
TRBV28	TRBJ2-7	CASRAPGQSSEQYF
TRBV7-8	TRBJ1-3	CASSFPAALPLSSGNTIYF
TRBV19	TRBJ2-1	CASSKARYNEQFF
TRBV9	TRBJ2-7	CASSVDQGAAYEQYF
TRBV6-5	TRBJ1-1	CASSYLPRAGGTEAFF